Listed here is a single T cell receptor (beta chain). The antigen is not known. The repertoire was sequenced with immunoSEQ multiplex PCR; TCRdb's copy has only in-frame clones and lacks some. The sample holds 72,000 or so clones, more than 75% seen once. Trimming took 0 bases from V and 0 from J, leaving 8 bases between them. Germline-derived CDR1 and CDR2 are SGHRS and YFSETQ. CDR3 size: 15 residues. These data belong to a study of T cell responses to AZD1222 COVID-19 vaccine. Points from the study as a whole: Clonal diversity was possibly underestimated, and white British individuals and females predominated among donors. Sampling that yielded the repertoires occurred only after the peak T cell response.

The chain employs TRBV5-1 and TRBJ2-3; D gene uncertain. This TCR was recovered from an adult in good health. Sequenced material: peripheral blood, taken on day 0 of AZD1222 vaccination. CDR3: CASSLDGRSTDTQYF. CDR3 nucleotide sequence: TGCGCCAGCAGCTTGGACGGCAGAAGCACAGATACGCAGTATTTT.